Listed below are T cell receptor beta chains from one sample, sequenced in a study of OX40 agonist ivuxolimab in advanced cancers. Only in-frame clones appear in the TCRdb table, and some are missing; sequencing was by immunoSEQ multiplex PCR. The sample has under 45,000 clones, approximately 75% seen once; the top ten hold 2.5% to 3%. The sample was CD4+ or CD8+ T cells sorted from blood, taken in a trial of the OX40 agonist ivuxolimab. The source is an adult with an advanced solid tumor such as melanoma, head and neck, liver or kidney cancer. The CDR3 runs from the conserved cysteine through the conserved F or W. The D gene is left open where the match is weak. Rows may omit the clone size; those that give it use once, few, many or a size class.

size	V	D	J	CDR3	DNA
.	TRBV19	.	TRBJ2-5	CASSIGGEESETQYF	TGTGCCAGTAGTATAGGAGGAGAAGAATCCGAGACCCAGTACTTC
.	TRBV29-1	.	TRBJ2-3	CSVGPGDTQYF	TGCAGCGTAGGACCCGGAGATACGCAGTATTTT
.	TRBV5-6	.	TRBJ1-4	CASSLMGVGEKLFF	TGTGCCAGCAGCTTGATGGGGGTTGGGGAAAAACTGTTTTTT
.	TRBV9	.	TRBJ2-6	CASSPPRPAGANVLTF	TGTGCCAGCAGCCCCCCCCGTCCCGCTGGGGCCAACGTCCTGACTTTC
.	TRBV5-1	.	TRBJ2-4	CASSLDAKNIQYF	TGCGCCAGCAGCTTGGATGCCAAAAACATTCAGTACTTC
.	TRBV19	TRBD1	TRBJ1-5	CASNRGEGNQPQHF	TGTGCCAGTAACAGGGGGGAAGGCAATCAGCCCCAGCATTTT
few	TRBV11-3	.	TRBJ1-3	CASSLLQTNSGNTIYF	TGTGCCAGCAGCTTATTACAGACAAACTCTGGAAACACCATATATTTT
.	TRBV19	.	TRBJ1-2	CATTDLPNYGYTF	TGTGCCACCACGGACTTACCCAACTATGGCTACACCTTC
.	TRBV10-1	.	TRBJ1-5	CASSESGDKVLSNQPQHF	TGCGCCAGCAGTGAGTCGGGGGACAAAGTTTTAAGCAATCAGCCCCAGCATTTT
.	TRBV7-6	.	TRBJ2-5	CASSSRTVQETQYF	TGTGCCAGCAGCTCAAGGACAGTCCAAGAGACCCAGTACTTC
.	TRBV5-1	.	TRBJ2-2	CASSPVGATGAGELFF	TGCGCCAGCAGCCCCGTGGGGGCCACTGGGGCCGGGGAGCTGTTTTTT
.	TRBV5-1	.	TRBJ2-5	CASSLHPGDETQYF	TGCGCCAGCAGCTTGCATCCGGGGGACGAGACCCAGTACTTC
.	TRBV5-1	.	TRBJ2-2	CASSKPGVRTGELFF	TGCGCCAGCAGCAAGCCTGGGGTTAGGACCGGGGAGCTGTTTTTT
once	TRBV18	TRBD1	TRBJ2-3	CASSPRGTGTDTQYF	TGTGCCAGCTCACCACGGGGGACAGGCACAGATACGCAGTATTTT
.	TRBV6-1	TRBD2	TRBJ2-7	CASSELKGGPYEQYF	TGTGCCAGCAGTGAACTTAAGGGAGGGCCCTACGAGCAGTACTTC
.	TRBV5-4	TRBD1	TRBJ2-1	CASSFRDRGWSEQFF	TGTGCCAGCAGCTTCCGTGACAGGGGTTGGAGTGAGCAGTTCTTC
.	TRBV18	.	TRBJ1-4	CASSPPSDEKLFF	TGTGCCAGCTCACCACCTTCCGATGAAAAACTGTTTTTT
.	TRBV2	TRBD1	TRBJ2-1	CAANPGGAYNEQFF	TGTGCCGCGAACCCAGGGGGCGCCTACAATGAGCAGTTCTTC
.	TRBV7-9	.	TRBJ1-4	CASSVIEGDKLFF	TGTGCCAGCAGCGTAATAGAGGGGGACAAACTGTTTTTT
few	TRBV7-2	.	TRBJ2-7	CASSLSGTGPREQYF	TGTGCCAGCAGCTTAAGTGGGACGGGCCCTCGCGAGCAGTACTTC
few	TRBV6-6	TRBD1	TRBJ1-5	CASTLGGATQPQHF	TGTGCCAGCACTTTAGGGGGCGCAACCCAGCCCCAGCATTTT
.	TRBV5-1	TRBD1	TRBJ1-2	CASSLATGDYGYTF	TGCGCCAGCAGCTTGGCGACAGGGGACTATGGCTACACCTTC
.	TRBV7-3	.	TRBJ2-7	CASSLRAGETYEQYF	TGTGCCAGCAGCTTAAGGGCCGGAGAAACCTACGAGCAGTACTTC
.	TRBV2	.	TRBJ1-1	CASSGPGGGTEAFF	TGTGCCAGCAGTGGGCCCGGGGGCGGCACTGAAGCTTTCTTT
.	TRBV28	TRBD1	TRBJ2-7	CASSEDRGNEQYF	TGTGCCAGCAGTGAGGACAGGGGAAACGAGCAGTACTTC
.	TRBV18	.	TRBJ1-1	CASSFISGEDTEAFF	TGTGCCAGCTCGTTTATTTCAGGTGAAGACACTGAAGCTTTCTTT
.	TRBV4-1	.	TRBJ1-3	CASSSLGKTSGNTIYF	TGCGCCAGCAGCTCTTTGGGGAAAACCTCTGGAAACACCATATATTTT
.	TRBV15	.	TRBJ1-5	CATSRDRSGGNQPQHF	TGTGCCACCAGCAGAGATCGGTCAGGGGGCAATCAGCCCCAGCATTTT
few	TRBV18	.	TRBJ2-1	CASSGDSNRYNEQFF	TGTGCCAGCTCAGGGGACTCCAATAGGTACAATGAGCAGTTCTTC
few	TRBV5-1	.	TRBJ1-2	CASSVSRGENYGYTF	TGCGCCAGCAGCGTGAGCAGGGGCGAGAACTATGGCTACACCTTC